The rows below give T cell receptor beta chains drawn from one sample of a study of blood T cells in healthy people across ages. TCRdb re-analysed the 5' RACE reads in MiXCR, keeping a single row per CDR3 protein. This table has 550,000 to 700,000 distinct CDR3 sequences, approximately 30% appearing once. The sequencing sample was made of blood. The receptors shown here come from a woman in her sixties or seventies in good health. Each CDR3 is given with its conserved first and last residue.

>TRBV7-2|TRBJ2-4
CASSLTGTENIQYF
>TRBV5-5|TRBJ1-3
CASSFEARSSGNTIYF
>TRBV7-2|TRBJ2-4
CASSLGDLNIQYF
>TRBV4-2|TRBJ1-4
CASSQLGGTGWFF
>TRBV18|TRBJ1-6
CASSPQGQRSPLHF
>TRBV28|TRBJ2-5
CASRFQGSETQYF
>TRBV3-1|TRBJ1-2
CASSQSRTGNYRDGYTF
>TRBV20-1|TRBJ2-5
CSASGTSGGPQETQCF
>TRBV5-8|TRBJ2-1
CASSLQGGEYNEQFF
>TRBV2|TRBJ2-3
CASSDWGGSTDTQYF
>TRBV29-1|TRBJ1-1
CSAEQGQNTEAFF
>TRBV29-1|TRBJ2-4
CSVDWGKDIQYF
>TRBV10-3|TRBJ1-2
CAISAPEPTYGYTF
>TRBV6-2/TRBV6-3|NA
CASTLTEYNEQFF
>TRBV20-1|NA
CSARDPNQETQYF
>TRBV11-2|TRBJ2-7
CASSYDTGTGISAYEQYF
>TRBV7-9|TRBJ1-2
CASNGQGLSSLGYTF
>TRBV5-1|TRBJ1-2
CASSLGQAKFYGYTF
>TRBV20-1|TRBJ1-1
CSARTGTNTEAFF
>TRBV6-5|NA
CASSYSGSYGDEQFF
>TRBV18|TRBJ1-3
CASSPSPLVTGNTIYF
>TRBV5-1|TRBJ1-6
CASSLAGTGYSPLHF
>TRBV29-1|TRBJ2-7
CSVVEPPVRQYF
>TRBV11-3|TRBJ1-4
CASSSSVEGWLFF
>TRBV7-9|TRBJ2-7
CASSTPDRVSYEQCF
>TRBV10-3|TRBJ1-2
CAITDSYGYTF
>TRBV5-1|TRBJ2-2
CATRDLYTGELFF
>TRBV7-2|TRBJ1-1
CASTFGRSNTEAFF
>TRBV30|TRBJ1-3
CAWGLPGNTIYF
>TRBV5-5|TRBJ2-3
CASSFDRVLDTQYF
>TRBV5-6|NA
CASSLRRDSSLDEQFF
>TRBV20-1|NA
CSARASGGSGNEQFF
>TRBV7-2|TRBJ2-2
CASSSQVSGELFF